The clone carrying this T cell receptor beta chain was seen only a few times. Its antigen remains unknown. The CDR3 is 14 residues long. Germline V gene lookup returns CDR1 SGHRS and CDR2 YFSETQ. Trimming left V 4 bases short and J 2 bases short, with 11 bases between. TCRdb reanalysed the 5' RACE reads using MiXCR and keeps one entry per CDR3 protein. The table records 450,000 to 600,000 distinct CDR3 sequences, around 20% of them present only once. This record belongs to a study of identical twins. Study results and limitations: For out-of-frame beta sequences, excess twin sharing was weaker. Within cord blood, abundant beta clonotypes carried fewer insertions, but memory repertoires showed no such trend.

These sequences were also reported in another study, on yellow fever vaccine responses in identical twins. That work states: Reports say the vaccine T cell response in twins looked partly convergent and partly personalized.

The clonotype comes from a woman aged 18-35 years in good health. The chain uses TRBV5-1 and TRBJ2-3; maybe TRBD2 (6 bases). The sequencing sample was made of CD4+ T cells sorted from blood. CDR3 bases: TGCGCCAGCAGCCCGGAGCGGGCCACAGATACGCAGTATTTT. It codes for CASSPERATDTQYF.